This entry describes one TCR beta chain. Here immunoSEQ multiplex PCR was the method, and the copy in TCRdb shows in-frame clones only, minus some. The sample shows around 130,000 clones, around three quarters of them seen only once. The sample originates from a study of blood T cell repertoires in COVID-19. On the study more broadly: COVID-19 samples, acute and convalescent, were from the United States, Italy and Spain. In each case, the material was cDNA or gDNA derived from T cells, B-cell-depleted T cells, or PBMCs.

This clonotype originated in a human donor in a cohort sampled during active COVID-19. What was sequenced was peripheral blood.

DNA of the CDR3: TGTGCCAGCGGGGGGGGGTTGAAAAATTCACCCCTCCACTTT. Translating gives CASGGGLKNSPLHF. This chain uses TRBV2 with TRBJ1-6; tentative D call: TRBD1 (5 bases). V was clipped by 8 bases and J by 7 bases, with 15 bases between them. This CDR3 contains 14 residues. Per the germline V gene, CDR1 is SNHLY and CDR2 is FYNNEI. Filled out from reference TRBV2 and TRBJ1-6, the complete variable domain reads EPEVTQTPSHQVTQMGQEVILRCVPISNHLYFYWYRQILGQKVEFLVSFYNNEISEKSEIFDDQFSVERPDGSNFTLKIRSTKLEDSAMYFCASGGGLKNSPLHFGNGTRLTVT.